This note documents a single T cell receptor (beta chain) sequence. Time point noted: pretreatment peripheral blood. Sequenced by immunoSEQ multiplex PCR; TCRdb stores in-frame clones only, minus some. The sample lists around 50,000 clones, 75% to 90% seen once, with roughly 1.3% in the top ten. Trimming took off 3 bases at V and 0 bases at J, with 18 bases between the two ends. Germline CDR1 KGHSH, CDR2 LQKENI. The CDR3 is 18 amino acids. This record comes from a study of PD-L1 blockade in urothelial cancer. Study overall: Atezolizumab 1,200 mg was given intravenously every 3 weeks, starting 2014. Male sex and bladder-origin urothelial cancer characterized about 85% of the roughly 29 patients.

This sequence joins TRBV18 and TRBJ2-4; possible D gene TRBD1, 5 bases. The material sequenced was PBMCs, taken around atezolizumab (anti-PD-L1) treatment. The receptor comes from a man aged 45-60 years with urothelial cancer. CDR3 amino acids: CASSPVRSKDIAKNIQYF. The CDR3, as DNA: TGTGCCAGCTCACCGGTCCGATCTAAGGACATAGCCAAAAACATTCAGTACTTC.